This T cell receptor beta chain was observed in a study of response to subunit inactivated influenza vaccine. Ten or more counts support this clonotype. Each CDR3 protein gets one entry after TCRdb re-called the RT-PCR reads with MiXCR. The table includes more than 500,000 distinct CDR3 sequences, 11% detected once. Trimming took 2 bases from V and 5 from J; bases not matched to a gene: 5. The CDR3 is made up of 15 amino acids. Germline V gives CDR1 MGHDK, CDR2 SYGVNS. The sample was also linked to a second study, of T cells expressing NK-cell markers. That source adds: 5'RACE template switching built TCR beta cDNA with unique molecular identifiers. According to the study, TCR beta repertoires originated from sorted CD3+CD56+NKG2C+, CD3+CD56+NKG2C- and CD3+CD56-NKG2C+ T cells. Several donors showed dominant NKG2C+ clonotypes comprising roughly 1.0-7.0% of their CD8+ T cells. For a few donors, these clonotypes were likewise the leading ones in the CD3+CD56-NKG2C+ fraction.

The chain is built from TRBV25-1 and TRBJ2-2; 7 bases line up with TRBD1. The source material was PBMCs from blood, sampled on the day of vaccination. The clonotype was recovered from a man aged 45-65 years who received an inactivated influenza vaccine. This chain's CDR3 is CASSETGVLTGELFF. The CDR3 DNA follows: TGTGCCAGCAGTGAAACAGGGGTTTTAACCGGGGAGCTGTTTTTT.